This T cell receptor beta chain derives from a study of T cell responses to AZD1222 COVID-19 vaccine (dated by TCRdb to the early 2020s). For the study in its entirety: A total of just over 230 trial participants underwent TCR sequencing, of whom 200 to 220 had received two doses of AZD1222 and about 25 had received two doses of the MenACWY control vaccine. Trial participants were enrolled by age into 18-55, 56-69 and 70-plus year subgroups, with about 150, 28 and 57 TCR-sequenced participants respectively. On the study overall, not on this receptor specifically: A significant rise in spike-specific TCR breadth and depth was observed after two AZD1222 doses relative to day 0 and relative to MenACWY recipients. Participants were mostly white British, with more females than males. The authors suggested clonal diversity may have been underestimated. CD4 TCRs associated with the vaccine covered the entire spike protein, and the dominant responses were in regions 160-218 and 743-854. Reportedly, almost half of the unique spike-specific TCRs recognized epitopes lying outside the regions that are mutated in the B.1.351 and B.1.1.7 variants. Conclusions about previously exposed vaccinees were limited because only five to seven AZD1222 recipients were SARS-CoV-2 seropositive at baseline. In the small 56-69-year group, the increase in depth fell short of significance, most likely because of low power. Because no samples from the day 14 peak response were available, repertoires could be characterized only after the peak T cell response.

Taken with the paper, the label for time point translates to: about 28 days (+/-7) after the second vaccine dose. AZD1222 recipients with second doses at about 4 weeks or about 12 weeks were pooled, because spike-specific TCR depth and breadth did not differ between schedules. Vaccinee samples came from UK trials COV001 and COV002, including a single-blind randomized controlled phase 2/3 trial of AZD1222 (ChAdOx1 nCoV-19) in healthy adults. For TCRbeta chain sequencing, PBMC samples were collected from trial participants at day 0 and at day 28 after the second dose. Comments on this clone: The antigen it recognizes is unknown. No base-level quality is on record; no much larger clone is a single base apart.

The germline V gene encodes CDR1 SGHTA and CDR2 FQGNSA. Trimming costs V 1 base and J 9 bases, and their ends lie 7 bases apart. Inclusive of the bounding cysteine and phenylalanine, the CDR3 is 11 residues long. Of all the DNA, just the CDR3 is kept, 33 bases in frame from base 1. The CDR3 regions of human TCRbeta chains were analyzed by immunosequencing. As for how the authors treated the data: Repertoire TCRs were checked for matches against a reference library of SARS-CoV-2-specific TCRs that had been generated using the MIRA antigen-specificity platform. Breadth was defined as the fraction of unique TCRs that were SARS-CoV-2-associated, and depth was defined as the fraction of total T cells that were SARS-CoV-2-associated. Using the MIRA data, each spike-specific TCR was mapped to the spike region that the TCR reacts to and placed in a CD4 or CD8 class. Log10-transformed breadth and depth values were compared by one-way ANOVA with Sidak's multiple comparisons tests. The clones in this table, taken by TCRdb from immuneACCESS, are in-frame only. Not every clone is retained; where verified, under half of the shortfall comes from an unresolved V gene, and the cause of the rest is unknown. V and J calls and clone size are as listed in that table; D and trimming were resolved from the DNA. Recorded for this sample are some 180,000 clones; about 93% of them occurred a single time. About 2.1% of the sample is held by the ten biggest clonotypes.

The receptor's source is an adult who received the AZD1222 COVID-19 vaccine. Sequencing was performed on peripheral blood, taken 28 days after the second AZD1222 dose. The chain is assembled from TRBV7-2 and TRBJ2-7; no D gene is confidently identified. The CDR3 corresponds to CASSLEGPQYF. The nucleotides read TGTGCCAGCAGCTTAGAGGGCCCGCAGTACTTC.